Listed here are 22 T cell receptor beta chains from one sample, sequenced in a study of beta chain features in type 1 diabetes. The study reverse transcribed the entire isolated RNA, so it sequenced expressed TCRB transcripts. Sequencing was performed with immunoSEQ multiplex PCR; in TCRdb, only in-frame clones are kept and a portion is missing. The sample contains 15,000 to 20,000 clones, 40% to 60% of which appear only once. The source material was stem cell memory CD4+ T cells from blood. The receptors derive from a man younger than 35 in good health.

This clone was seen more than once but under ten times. CDR3 region: CASSQHRTSGRDDEQFF. The CDR3 DNA is TGTGCCAGCAGCCAACACCGGACTAGCGGGAGGGATGATGAGCAGTTCTTC. The chain links TRBV14 to TRBJ2-1, with 15 bases matching TRBD2. The CDR3 length is 17 residues. With 2 bases clipped from V and 8 bases from J, the junction kept 7 bases outside the gene matches. Germline V gives CDR1 SGHDN, CDR2 FVKESK.

CDR3 protein: CASSLEPDTAGLKAFF. CDR3 bases: TGCGCCAGCAGCTTGGAACCCGACACGGCCGGTTTGAAAGCTTTCTTT. The chain has TRBV5-1 and TRBJ1-1; D gene unclear. Germline CDR1 SGHRS, CDR2 YFSETQ. The germline V and J ends were trimmed by 0 bases and 9 bases, with 21 bases remaining between them. The CDR3 runs 16 residues.

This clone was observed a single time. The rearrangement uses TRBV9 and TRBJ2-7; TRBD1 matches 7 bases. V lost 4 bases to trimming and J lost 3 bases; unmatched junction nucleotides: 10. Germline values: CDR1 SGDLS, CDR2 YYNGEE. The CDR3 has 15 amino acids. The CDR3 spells CASSSQQGSGYEQYF. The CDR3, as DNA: TGTGCCAGCAGCTCTCAACAGGGGTCTGGCTACGAGCAGTACTTC. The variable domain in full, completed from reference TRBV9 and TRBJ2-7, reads DSGVTQTPKHLITATGQRVTLRCSPRSGDLSVYWYQQSLDQGLQFLIQYYNGEERAKGNILERFSAQQFPDLHSELNLSSLELGDSALYFCASSSQQGSGYEQYFGPGTRLTVT.

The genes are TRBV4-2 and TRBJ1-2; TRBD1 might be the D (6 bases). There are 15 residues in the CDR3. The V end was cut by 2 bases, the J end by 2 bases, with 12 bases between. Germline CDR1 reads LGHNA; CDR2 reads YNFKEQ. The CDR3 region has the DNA TGTGCCAGCAGCCAAAGGACAGCCAAAAACTATGGCTACACCTTC. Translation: CASSQRTAKNYGYTF.

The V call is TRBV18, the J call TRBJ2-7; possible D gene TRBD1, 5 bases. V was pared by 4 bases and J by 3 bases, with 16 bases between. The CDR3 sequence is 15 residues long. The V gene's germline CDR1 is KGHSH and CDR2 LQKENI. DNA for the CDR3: TGTGCCAGCTCACAAACCACAGGACAATTCTACGAGCAGTACTTC. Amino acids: CASSQTTGQFYEQYF.

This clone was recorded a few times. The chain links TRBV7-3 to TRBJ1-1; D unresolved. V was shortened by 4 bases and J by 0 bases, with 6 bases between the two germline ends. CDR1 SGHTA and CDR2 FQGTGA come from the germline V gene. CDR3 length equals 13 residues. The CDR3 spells CASSSRMNTEAFF. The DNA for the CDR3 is TGTGCCAGCAGCTCTAGAATGAACACTGAAGCTTTCTTT.

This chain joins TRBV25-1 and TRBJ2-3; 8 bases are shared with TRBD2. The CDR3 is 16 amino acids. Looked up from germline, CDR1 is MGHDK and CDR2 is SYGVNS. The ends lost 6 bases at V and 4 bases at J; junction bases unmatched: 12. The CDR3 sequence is CASRGHNSGNPDTQYF. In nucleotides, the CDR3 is TGTGCCAGCAGAGGGCATAATAGCGGGAATCCAGATACGCAGTATTTT.

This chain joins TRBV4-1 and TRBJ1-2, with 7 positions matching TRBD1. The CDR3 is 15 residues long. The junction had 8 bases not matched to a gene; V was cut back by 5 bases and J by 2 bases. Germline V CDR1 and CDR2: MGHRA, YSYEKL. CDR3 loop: CASSSATGLNYGYTF. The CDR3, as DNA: TGCGCCAGCAGCAGCGCGACAGGGTTAAACTATGGCTACACCTTC.

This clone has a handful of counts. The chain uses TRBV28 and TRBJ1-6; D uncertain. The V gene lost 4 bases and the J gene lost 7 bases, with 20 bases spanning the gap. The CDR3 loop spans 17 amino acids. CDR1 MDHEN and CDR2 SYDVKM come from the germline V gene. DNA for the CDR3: TGTGCCAGCAGTTCATCGCCTATTAGATCGGTGAATTCACCCCTCCACTTT. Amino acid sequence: CASSSSPIRSVNSPLHF.

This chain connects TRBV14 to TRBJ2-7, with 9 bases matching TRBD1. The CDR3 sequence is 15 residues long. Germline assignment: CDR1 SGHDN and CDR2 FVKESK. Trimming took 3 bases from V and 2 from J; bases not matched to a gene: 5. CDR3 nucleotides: TGTGCCAGCAGCCACCTTAGGACAGGGGCCTACGAGCAGTACTTC. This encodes CASSHLRTGAYEQYF.

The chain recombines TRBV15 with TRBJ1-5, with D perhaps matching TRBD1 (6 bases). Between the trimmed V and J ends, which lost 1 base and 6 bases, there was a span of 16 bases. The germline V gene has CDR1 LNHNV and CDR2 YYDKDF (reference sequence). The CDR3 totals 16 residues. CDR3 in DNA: TGTGCCACCAGCAGAGCGCGCGAGAGGGGGAGTCAGCCCCAGCATTTT. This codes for CATSRARERGSQPQHF.

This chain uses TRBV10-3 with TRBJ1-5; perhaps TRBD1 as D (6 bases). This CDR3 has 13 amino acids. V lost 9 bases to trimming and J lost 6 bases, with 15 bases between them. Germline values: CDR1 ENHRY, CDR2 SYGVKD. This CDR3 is CAMAAGGGQPQHF. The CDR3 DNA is TGTGCCATGGCGGCGGGGGGCGGTCAGCCCCAGCATTTT.

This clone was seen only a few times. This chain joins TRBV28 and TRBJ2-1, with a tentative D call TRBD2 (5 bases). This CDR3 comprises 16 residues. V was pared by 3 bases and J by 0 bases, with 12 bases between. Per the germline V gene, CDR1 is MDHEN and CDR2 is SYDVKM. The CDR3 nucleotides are TGTGCCAGCAGTTTTATTGAGCGGAGCTCCTACAATGAGCAGTTCTTC. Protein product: CASSFIERSSYNEQFF. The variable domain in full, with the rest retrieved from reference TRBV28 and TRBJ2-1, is DVKVTQSSRYLVKRTGEKVFLECVQDMDHENMFWYRQDPGLGLRLIYFSYDVKMKEKGDIPEGYSVSREKKERFSLILESASTNQTSMYLCASSFIERSSYNEQFFGPGTRLTVL.

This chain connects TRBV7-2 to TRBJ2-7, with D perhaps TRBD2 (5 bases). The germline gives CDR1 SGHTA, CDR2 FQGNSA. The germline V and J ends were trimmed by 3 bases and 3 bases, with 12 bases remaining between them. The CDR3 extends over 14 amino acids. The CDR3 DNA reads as TGTGCCAGCAGCTTGGTAGAGGGTATCTACGAGCAGTACTTC. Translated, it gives CASSLVEGIYEQYF.

The CDR3 region has the DNA TGTGCCAGCAGCGTAGGCGGGACCAGCTCCTACAATGAGCAGTTCTTC. Translated, it gives CASSVGGTSSYNEQFF. This chain links TRBV9 with TRBJ2-1; the D gene is possibly TRBD2 (6 bases). This CDR3 region has 16 residues. V gave up 0 bases and J gave up 0 bases, with 10 bases separating them. The germline gives CDR1 SGDLS, CDR2 YYNGEE.

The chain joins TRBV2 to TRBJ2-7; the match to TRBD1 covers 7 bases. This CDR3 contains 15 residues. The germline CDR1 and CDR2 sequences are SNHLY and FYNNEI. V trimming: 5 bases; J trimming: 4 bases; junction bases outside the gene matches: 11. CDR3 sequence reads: CASSRQGKGGYEQYF. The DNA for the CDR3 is TGTGCCAGCAGTCGACAGGGTAAAGGAGGTTACGAGCAGTACTTC.

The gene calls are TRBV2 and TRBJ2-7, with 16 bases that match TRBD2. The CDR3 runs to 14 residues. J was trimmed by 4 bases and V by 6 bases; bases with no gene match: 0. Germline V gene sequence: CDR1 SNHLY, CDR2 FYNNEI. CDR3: CASRGLAGGYEQYF. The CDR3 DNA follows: TGTGCCAGCAGGGGACTAGCGGGAGGGTACGAGCAGTACTTC.

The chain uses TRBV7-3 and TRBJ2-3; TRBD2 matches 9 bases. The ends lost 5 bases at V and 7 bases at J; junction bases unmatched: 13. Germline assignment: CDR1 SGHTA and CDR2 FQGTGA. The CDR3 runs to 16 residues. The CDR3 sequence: CASSPYSGSGINTQYF. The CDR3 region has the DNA TGTGCCAGCAGCCCCTATAGCGGGAGTGGTATAAATACGCAGTATTTT. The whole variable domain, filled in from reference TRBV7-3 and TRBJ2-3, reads GAGVSQTPSNKVTEKGKYVELRCDPISGHTALYWYRQSLGQGPEFLIYFQGTGAADDSGLPNDRFFAVRPEGSVSTLKIQRTERGDSAVYLCASSPYSGSGINTQYFGPGTRLTVL.

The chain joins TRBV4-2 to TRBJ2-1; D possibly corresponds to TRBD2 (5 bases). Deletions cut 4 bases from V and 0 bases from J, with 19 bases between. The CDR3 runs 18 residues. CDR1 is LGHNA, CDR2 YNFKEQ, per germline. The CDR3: CASSRDINSGSSYNEQFF. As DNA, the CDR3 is TGTGCCAGCAGCCGAGATATCAATTCGGGGTCCTCCTACAATGAGCAGTTCTTC.

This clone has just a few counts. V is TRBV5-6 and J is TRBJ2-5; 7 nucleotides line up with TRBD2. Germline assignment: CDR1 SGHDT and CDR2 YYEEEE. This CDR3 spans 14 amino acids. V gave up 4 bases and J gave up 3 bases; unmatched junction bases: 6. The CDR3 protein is CASSLGLPKETQYF. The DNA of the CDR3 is TGTGCCAGCAGCCTGGGACTACCAAAAGAGACCCAGTACTTC.

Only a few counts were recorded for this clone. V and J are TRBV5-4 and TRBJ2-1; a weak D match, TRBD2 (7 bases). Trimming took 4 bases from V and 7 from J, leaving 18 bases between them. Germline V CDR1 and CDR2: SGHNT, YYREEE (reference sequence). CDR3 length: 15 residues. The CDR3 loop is CASSPKGGQENEQFF. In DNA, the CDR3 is TGTGCCAGCAGCCCCAAGGGGGGGCAGGAGAATGAGCAGTTCTTC.

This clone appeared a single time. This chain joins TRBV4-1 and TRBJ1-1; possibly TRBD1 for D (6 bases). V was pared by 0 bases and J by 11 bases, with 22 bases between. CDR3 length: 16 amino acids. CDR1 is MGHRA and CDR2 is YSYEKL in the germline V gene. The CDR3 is CASSQEGRGGGLKAFF. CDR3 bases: TGCGCCAGCAGCCAAGAAGGGAGGGGGGGAGGGTTGAAGGCTTTCTTT.